The entry below describes one TCR beta chain. The CDR3 consists of 13 residues. The germline V and J ends were trimmed by 3 bases and 10 bases, with 15 bases remaining between them. Germline lookup yields CDR1 SGHTA and CDR2 FQGNSA. This sample is part of a study of blood T cell repertoires in COVID-19. Study as a whole: Italy, Spain and the United States were the sources of the convalescent and acute COVID-19 samples. T cells, B-cell-depleted T cells, or PBMCs provided the cDNA or gDNA that served as material.

Authors' analysis steps: Amplification of reference gene primers was used by the study to estimate nucleated cell counts. Measured with immunoSEQ multiplex PCR; TCRdb has only the in-frame clones, and not every one. That table is the source of V, J and clone size, and D and trimming were worked out from the DNA. The top ten hold around 4.8% of the sample, which has 150,000 to 200,000 clones, approximately 90% seen once. The receptor was derived from a human donor in a cohort sampled during active COVID-19. Sequenced input: peripheral blood. This sequence joins TRBV7-2 and TRBJ1-1, with D perhaps matching TRBD1 (5 bases). Written as DNA, the CDR3 is TGTGCCAGCAGCTTCGGAGGGGAACCCACAGCTTTCTTT. This gives the protein CASSFGGEPTAFF.